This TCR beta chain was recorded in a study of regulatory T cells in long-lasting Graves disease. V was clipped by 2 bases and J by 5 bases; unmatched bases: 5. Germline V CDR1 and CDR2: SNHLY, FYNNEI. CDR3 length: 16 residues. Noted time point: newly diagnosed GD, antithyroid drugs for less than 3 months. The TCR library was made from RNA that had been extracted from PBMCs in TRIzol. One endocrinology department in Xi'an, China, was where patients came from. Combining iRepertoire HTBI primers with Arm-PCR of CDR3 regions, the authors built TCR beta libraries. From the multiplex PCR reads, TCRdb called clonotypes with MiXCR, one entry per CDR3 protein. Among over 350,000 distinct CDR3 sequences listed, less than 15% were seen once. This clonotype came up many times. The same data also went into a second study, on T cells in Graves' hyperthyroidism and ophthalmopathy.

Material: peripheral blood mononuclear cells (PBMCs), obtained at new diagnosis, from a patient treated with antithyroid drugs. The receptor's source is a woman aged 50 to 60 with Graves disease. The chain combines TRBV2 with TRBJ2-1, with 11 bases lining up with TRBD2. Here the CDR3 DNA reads TGTGCCAGCAGTGAATTGATAGCGGGAGGGGACAATGAGCAGTTCTTC. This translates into CASSELIAGGDNEQFF.